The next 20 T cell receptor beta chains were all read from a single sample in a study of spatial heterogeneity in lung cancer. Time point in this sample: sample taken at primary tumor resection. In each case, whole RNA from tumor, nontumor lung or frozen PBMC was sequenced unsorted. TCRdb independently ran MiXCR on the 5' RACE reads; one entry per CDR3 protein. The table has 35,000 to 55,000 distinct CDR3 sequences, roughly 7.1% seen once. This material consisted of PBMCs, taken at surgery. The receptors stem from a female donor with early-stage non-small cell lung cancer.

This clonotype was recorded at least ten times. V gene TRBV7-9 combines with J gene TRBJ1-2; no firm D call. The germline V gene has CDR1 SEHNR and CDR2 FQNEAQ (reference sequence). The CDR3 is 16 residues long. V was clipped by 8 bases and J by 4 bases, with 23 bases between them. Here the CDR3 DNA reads TGTGCCAGCCCCTATAACCCGGCAGAAACTTCCTATGGCTACACCTTC. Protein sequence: CASPYNPAETSYGYTF. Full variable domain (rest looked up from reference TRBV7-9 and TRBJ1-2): DTGVSQNPRHKITKRGQNVTFRCDPISEHNRLYWYRQTLGQGPEFLTYFQNEAQLEKSRLLSDRFSAERPKGSFSTLEIQRTEQGDSAMYLCASPYNPAETSYGYTFGSGTRLTVV.

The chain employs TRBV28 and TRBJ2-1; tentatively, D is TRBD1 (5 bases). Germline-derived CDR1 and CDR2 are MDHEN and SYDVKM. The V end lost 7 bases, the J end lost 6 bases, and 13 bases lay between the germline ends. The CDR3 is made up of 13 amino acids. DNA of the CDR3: TGTGCCAGCACCGCGGCAGGGTCCAATGAGCAGTTCTTC. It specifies CASTAAGSNEQFF.

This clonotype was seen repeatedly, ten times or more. The CDR3 sequence: CASSFTGNTEAFF. CDR3 DNA sequence: TGCGCCAGCAGCTTCACGGGGAACACTGAAGCTTTCTTT. The chain is built from TRBV5-1 and TRBJ1-1; D call uncertain. Between the trimmed V and J ends, which lost 2 bases and 1 base, there was a span of 6 bases. CDR1 and CDR2 from the germline V gene are SGHRS and YFSETQ. The CDR3 extends over 13 amino acids.

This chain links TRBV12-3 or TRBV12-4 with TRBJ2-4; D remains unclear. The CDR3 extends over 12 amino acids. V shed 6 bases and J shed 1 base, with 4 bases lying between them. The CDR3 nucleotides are TGTGCCAGCAGCTTGGCCAAAAACATTCAGTACTTC. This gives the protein CASSLAKNIQYF.

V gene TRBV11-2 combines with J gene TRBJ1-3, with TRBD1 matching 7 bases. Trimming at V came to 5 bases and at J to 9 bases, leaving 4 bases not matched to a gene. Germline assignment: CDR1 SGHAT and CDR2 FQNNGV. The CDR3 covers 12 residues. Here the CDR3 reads CASSPGGVTIYF. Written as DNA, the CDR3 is TGTGCCAGCAGCCCAGGGGGAGTCACCATATATTTT.

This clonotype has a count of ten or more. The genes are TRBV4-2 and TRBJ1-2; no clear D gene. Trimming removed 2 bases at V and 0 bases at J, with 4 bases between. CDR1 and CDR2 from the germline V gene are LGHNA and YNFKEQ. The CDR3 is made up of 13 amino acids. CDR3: CASSQPANYGYTF. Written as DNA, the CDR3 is TGTGCCAGCAGCCAACCCGCTAACTATGGCTACACCTTC.

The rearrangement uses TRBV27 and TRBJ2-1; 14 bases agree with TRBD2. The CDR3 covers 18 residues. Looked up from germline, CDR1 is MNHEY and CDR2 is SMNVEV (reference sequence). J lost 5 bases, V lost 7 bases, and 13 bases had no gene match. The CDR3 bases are TGTGCCAGCACCACCCCGGGACTAGCGGGGGCCCCGGACAATGAGCAGTTCTTC. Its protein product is CASTTPGLAGAPDNEQFF.

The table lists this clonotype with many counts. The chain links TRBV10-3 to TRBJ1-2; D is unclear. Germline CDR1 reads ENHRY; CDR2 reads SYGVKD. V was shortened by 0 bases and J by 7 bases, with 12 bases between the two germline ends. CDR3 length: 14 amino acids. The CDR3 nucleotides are TGTGCCATCAGTGAGTCGTCAGGTTTTGGTGGCTACACCTTC. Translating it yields CAISESSGFGGYTF.

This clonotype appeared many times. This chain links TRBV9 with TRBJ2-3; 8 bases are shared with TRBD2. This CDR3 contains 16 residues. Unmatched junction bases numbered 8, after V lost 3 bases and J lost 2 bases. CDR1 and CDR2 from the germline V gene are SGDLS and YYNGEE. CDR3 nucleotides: TGTGCCAGCAGCGCCCTGGGGACTAGTCCCACAGATACGCAGTATTTT. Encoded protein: CASSALGTSPTDTQYF.

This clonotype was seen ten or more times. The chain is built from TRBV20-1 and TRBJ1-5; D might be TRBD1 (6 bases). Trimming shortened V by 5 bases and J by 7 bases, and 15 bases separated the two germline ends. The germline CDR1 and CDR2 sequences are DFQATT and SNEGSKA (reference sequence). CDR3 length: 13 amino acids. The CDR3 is CSAYEGTGQPQHF. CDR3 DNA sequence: TGCAGTGCTTACGAGGGCACAGGGCAGCCCCAGCATTTT.

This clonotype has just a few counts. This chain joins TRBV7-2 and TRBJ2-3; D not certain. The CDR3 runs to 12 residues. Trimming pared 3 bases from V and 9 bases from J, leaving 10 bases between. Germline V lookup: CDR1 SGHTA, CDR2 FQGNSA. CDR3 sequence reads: CASSFFAKTQYF. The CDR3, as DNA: TGTGCCAGCAGCTTTTTCGCTAAAACGCAGTATTTT.

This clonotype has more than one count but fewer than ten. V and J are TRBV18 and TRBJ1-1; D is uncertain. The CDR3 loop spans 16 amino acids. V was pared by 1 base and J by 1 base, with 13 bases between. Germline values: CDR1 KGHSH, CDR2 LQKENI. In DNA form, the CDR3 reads TGTGCCAGCTCACCACAGGAGGTCCAGCAGAACACTGAAGCTTTCTTT. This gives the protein CASSPQEVQQNTEAFF.

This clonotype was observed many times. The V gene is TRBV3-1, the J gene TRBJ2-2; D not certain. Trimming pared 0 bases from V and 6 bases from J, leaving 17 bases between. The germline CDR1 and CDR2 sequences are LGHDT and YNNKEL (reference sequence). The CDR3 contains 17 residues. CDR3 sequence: CASSQDSRKRAPGELFF. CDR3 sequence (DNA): TGTGCCAGCAGCCAAGATTCCAGAAAAAGGGCCCCCGGGGAGCTGTTTTTT.

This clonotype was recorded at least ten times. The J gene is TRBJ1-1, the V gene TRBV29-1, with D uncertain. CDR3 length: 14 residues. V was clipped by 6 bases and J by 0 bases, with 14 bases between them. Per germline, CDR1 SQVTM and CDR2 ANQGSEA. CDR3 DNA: TGCAGCGTCCTTGCGGAAAGAATGAACACTGAAGCTTTCTTT. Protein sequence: CSVLAERMNTEAFF.

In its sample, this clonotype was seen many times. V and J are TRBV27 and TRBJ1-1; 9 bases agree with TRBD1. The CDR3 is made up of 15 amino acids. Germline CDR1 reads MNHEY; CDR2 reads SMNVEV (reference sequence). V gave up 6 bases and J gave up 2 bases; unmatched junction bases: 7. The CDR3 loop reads CASRERTGVNTEAFF. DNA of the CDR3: TGTGCCAGCAGGGAGAGGACAGGGGTTAACACTGAAGCTTTCTTT.

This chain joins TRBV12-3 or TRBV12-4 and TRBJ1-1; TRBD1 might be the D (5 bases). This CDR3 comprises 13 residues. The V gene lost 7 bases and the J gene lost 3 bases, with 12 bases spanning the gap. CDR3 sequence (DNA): TGTGCCAGCACCAAAGCGGGGGACACTGAAGCTTTCTTT. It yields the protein CASTKAGDTEAFF.

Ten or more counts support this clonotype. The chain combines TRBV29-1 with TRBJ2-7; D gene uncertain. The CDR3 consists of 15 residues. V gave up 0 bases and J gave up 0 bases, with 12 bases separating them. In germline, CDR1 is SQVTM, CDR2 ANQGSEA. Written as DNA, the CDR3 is TGCAGCGTTGAAGATGTCCGGGTTAGCTCCTACGAGCAGTACTTC. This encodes CSVEDVRVSSYEQYF.

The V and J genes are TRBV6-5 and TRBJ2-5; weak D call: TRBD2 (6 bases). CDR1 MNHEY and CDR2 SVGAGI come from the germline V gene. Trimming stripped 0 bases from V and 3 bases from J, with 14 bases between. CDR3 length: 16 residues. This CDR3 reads CASSYSAGTGEETQYF. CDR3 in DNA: TGTGCCAGCAGTTACTCAGCTGGGACGGGAGAAGAGACCCAGTACTTC.

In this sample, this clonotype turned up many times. CDR3 sequence: CASSVQNFNTEAFF. Written as DNA, the CDR3 is TGTGCCAGCAGCGTTCAGAACTTTAACACTGAAGCTTTCTTT. The chain uses TRBV9 and TRBJ1-1; D is undetermined. Trimming removed 2 bases from V and 2 bases from J, with 10 bases in between. The CDR3 contains 14 residues. Germline V gene lookup returns CDR1 SGDLS and CDR2 YYNGEE.

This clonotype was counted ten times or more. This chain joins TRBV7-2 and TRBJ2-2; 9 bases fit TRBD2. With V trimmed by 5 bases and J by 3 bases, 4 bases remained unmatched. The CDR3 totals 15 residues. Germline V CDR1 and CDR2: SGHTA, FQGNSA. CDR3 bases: TGTGCCAGCAGCCGGACTAGCGTCTACACCGGGGAGCTGTTTTTT. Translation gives CASSRTSVYTGELFF.